Sequencing of this T cell receptor beta chain was carried out in a study of T cell responses to AZD1222 COVID-19 vaccine. The V gene's germline CDR1 is LGHDT and CDR2 YNNKEL (reference sequence). CDR3 length: 15 residues. The J segment lost 6 bases and the V segment lost 4 bases, leaving 2 bases of the junction unmatched. The data were produced by immunoSEQ multiplex PCR, yet TCRdb's version contains in-frame clones alone and is incomplete. The repertoire has about 57,000 clones, 85% of them found once; the top ten carry roughly 18%. Overall study findings and caveats: Vaccination with two AZD1222 doses was followed by a rise in Spike-specific TCR breadth and depth.

About this clone itself: Its cognate antigen is unknown.

The sequenced sample was peripheral blood, obtained on day 0 of AZD1222 vaccination. V usage is TRBV3-1 (or the pseudogene TRBV3-2) and J usage is TRBJ2-1; 14 bases map to TRBD2. The clonotype comes from an adult in good health. The CDR3 region has the DNA TGTGCCAGCAGCCCCGGACTAGCGGGGGGCAATGAGCAGTTCTTC. Translated, it gives CASSPGLAGGNEQFF.